This record looks at one TCR beta chain sequence and its context. Its cognate antigen is unknown. These data belong to a study of CD8+ T cells in alopecia areata. Turning to the study itself: Patients in the treated group were given tofacitinib by mouth, 5 to 10 mg twice a day.

Broader study findings: The study also sequences resident alphabeta T cells of normal skin in scalp samples.

V was shortened by 2 bases and J by 6 bases, with 15 bases between the two germline ends. Germline CDR1 is SGHRS and CDR2 is YFSETQ. The CDR3 sequence is 15 residues long. As the sequencing template, cDNA was produced by extracting RNA and reverse transcribing it. Some clones are missing from TCRdb's copy, which holds only in-frame ones; the method was immunoSEQ multiplex PCR. The sample shows 120,000 or so clones, 35% to 45% of them seen only once. Individuals with alopecia areata gave both lesional scalp punch biopsies and peripheral blood for collection. This TCR came from a human donor with alopecia areata. Sequences were obtained from CD4+ T cells sorted from blood. V and J are TRBV5-1 and TRBJ2-1; D may be TRBD1 (6 bases). The chain's CDR3 is CASSLTTGGPNEQFF. The CDR3 nucleotides read TGCGCCAGCAGCTTAACGACAGGTGGGCCCAATGAGCAGTTCTTC.